This is a list of T cell receptor beta chains from one sample in a study of T cells in narcolepsy. This table comes from immunoSEQ multiplex PCR, and its TCRdb copy is limited to in-frame clones, with some not included. The repertoire holds about 3,400 clones, with less than 80% as singletons. Input material: CD45RA- memory CD8+ T cells from PBMCs. The source is a human donor with narcolepsy. The CDR3 runs from the conserved cysteine through the conserved F or W. Fields, in order: CDR3 protein, CDR3 DNA, V gene, J gene, D gene, clone size. D genes are given only for firm matches. Size is omitted from some rows. Given values are once, few, many or a class for expanded clones.

CDR3aa: CASSSGDGANTEAFF
CDR3nt: TGCGCCAGCAGCTCGGGCGACGGGGCTAACACTGAAGCTTTCTTT
v_gene: TRBV5-1
j_gene: TRBJ1-1
d_gene: NA
abundance: NA

CDR3aa: CASSVGGTGSGELFF
CDR3nt: TGTGCCAGCAGCGTAGGTGGGACAGGGAGCGGGGAGCTGTTTTTT
v_gene: TRBV9
j_gene: TRBJ2-2
d_gene: TRBD1
abundance: NA

CDR3aa: CASSRGLYSGNTIYF
CDR3nt: TGTGCCAGCAGCCGGGGACTATACTCCGGAAACACCATATATTTT
v_gene: TRBV5-4
j_gene: TRBJ1-3
d_gene: NA
abundance: few

CDR3aa: CASSSSPAKNIQYF
CDR3nt: TGTGCCAGTAGTTCTTCCCCGGCCAAAAACATTCAGTACTTC
v_gene: TRBV19
j_gene: TRBJ2-4
d_gene: NA
abundance: NA

CDR3aa: CASRSGDTNSPLHF
CDR3nt: TGTGCCAGCCGAAGTGGGGACACAAATTCACCCCTCCACTTT
v_gene: TRBV9
j_gene: TRBJ1-6
d_gene: NA
abundance: NA

CDR3aa: CASSSTGNYEQYF
CDR3nt: TGTGCCAGCAGTTCGACAGGGAACTACGAGCAGTACTTC
v_gene: TRBV6-5
j_gene: TRBJ2-7
d_gene: TRBD1
abundance: medium-sized

CDR3aa: CASSQNLAKNIQYF
CDR3nt: TGCGCCAGCAGCCAAAATCTAGCCAAAAACATTCAGTACTTC
v_gene: TRBV5-1
j_gene: TRBJ2-4
d_gene: NA
abundance: NA

CDR3aa: CASSPTRRITDTQYF
CDR3nt: TGTGCCAGCAGCCCCACCAGGAGAATCACAGATACGCAGTATTTT
v_gene: TRBV11-2
j_gene: TRBJ2-3
d_gene: NA
abundance: NA

CDR3aa: CASSPAGKGEQFF
CDR3nt: TGTGCCAGCAGCCCCGCGGGGAAGGGCGAGCAGTTCTTC
v_gene: TRBV7-3
j_gene: TRBJ2-1
d_gene: NA
abundance: few

CDR3aa: CASSVELAETYEQYF
CDR3nt: TGTGCCAGCAGCGTAGAGCTAGCGGAAACCTACGAGCAGTACTTC
v_gene: TRBV9
j_gene: TRBJ2-7
d_gene: TRBD2
abundance: NA

CDR3aa: CASRPGLSSSYEQYF
CDR3nt: TGTGCCAGCAGGCCAGGACTGTCCAGCTCCTACGAGCAGTACTTC
v_gene: TRBV7-9
j_gene: TRBJ2-7
d_gene: NA
abundance: NA

CDR3aa: CASSQRQAYEQYF
CDR3nt: TGCGCCAGCAGCCAGAGACAGGCCTACGAGCAGTACTTC
v_gene: TRBV4-3
j_gene: TRBJ2-7
d_gene: NA
abundance: NA

CDR3aa: CSVELGVTYEQYF
CDR3nt: TGCAGCGTTGAACTAGGGGTCACCTACGAGCAGTACTTC
v_gene: TRBV29-1
j_gene: TRBJ2-7
d_gene: NA
abundance: NA

CDR3aa: CASSLGAGGSQETQYF
CDR3nt: TGTGCCAGCAGCTTAGGAGCGGGGGGCTCCCAAGAGACCCAGTACTTC
v_gene: TRBV5-4
j_gene: TRBJ2-5
d_gene: TRBD2
abundance: NA

CDR3aa: CASSVAGDRGSGYTF
CDR3nt: TGTGCCAGCAGCGTAGCGGGGGACAGGGGTTCTGGCTACACCTTC
v_gene: TRBV9
j_gene: TRBJ1-2
d_gene: TRBD1
abundance: NA

CDR3aa: CASSQDVQGGVEKLFF
CDR3nt: TGCGCCAGCAGCCAAGATGTGCAGGGAGGGGTTGAAAAACTGTTTTTT
v_gene: TRBV4-3
j_gene: TRBJ1-4
d_gene: NA
abundance: NA

CDR3aa: CASSQEQGSVLGYTF
CDR3nt: TGCGCCAGCAGCCAAGAGCAGGGTTCCGTCCTTGGCTACACCTTC
v_gene: TRBV5-3
j_gene: TRBJ1-2
d_gene: NA
abundance: few